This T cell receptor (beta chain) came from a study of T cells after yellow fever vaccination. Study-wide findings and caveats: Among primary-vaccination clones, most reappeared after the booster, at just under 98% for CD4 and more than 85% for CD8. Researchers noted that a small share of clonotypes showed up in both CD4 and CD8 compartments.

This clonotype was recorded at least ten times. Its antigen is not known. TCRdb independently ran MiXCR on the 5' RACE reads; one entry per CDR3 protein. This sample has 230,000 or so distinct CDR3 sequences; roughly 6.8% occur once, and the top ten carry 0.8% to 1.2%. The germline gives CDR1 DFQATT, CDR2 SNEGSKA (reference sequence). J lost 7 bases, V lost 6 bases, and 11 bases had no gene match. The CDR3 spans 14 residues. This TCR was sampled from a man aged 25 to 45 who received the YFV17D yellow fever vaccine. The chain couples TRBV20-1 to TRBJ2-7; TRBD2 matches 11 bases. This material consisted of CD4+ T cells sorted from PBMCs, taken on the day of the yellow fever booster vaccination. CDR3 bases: TGCAGTGCGTCAATAGCGGGAGGGCCGGGAGAGCAGTACTTC. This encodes CSASIAGGPGEQYF.